This TCR beta chain was observed in a study of shared clonotypes between healthy human individuals. Study outcomes and limitations: Sharing across a few donors was seen in 4.5% to 6.5% of naive CD4 clonotypes.

There are 14 residues in the CDR3. CDR1 is MNHEY, CDR2 SVGAGI, per germline. Trimming took 5 bases from V and 2 from J, leaving 13 bases between them. As to this clone: The antigen is undetermined.

Using immunoSEQ multiplex PCR, the repertoire was profiled, and TCRdb retains in-frame clones only, with some absent. The sample has approximately 2,200,000 clones, just over 90% seen once. Naive CD8 isolation took CD45RO-negative cells positively selected for CCR7 and excluded terminally differentiated effector memory CD45RA+ cells. The sequence was collected from a man between 18 and 29 years old in good health. Some clones in this sample may be carry-over from other donors' samples. The specimen was naive CD8+ T cells from PBMCs. V gene TRBV6-5 combines with J gene TRBJ2-7; no reliable D call. As DNA, the CDR3 is TGTGCCAGCAGTCCCGACCCGATGCCCTACGAGCAGTACTTC. Translating gives CASSPDPMPYEQYF.